This T cell receptor beta chain emerged from a study of radiation and T cells in renal cell carcinoma. Time point noted: blood 4 weeks post-SBRT, at nephrectomy. Treatment described: 15 Gy SBRT to primary tumor, nephrectomy 4 weeks later. Serial blood draws occurred at baseline and 2 and 4 weeks post-SBRT. General study points: No pretreatment tumor biopsies were available for baseline clonotypes. In blood, top tumor clones expanded by 2 weeks, shrinking by 4.

Method: immunoSEQ multiplex PCR; TCRdb's copy keeps in-frame clones and lacks some. Here the sample spans more than 120,000 clones, 80% to 90% being singletons. Germline V gene sequence: CDR1 MNHEY, CDR2 SVGAGI. Unmatched junction bases numbered 0, after V lost 0 bases and J lost 2 bases. The CDR3 is 15 amino acids. As to this clone: Its antigen is currently unknown.

This specimen was blood, taken from a patient whose treatment included radiotherapy and nephrectomy. The TCR was taken from a woman between 45 and 60 years old with renal cell carcinoma. This sequence joins TRBV6-5 and TRBJ2-1; TRBD2 matches 8 bases. CDR3: CASSYSGGAYNEQFF. For the CDR3, the DNA is TGTGCCAGCAGTTACTCCGGGGGGGCCTACAATGAGCAGTTCTTC.